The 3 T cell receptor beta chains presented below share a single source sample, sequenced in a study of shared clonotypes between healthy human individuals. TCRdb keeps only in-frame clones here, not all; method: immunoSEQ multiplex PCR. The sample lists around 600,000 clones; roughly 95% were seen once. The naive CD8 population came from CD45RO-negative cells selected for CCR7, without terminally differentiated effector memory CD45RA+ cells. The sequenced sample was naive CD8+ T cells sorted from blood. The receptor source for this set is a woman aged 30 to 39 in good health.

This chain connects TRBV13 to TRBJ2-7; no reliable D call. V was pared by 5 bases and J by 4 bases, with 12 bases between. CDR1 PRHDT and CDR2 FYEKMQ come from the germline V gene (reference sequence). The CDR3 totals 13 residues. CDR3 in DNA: TGTGCCAGCAGCCCCCACGGACCTTACGAGCAGTACTTC. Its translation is CASSPHGPYEQYF. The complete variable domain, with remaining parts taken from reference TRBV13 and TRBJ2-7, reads AAGVIQSPRHLIKEKRETATLKCYPIPRHDTVYWYQQGPGQDPQFLISFYEKMQSDKGSIPDRFSAQQFSDYHSELNMSSLELGDSALYFCASSPHGPYEQYFGPGTRLTVT.

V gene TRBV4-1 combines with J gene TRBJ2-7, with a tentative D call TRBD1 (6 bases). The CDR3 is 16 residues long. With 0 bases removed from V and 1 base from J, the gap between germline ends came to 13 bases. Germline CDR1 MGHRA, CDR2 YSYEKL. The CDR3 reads CASSQDWAGVSYEQYF. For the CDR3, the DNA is TGCGCCAGCAGCCAAGATTGGGCAGGGGTTTCCTACGAGCAGTACTTC.

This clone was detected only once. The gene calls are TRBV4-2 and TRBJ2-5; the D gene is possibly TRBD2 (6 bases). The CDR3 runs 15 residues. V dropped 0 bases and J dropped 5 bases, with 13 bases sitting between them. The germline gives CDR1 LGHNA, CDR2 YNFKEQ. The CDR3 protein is CASSQDGVGGETQYF. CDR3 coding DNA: TGTGCCAGCAGCCAAGATGGGGTTGGGGGGGAGACCCAGTACTTC.